This entry lists 15 T cell receptor beta chains sequenced from one sample in a study of blood T cell repertoires in COVID-19. TCRdb's copy holds only in-frame clones and misses some; the assay was immunoSEQ multiplex PCR. The data contain roughly 410,000 clones, about 87% of them seen just once; the ten biggest clones take up about 2.5%. The sequenced material came from peripheral blood. The receptors here all came from a woman aged 55 to 70 with COVID-19, enrolled during active disease.

The rearrangement links TRBV5-4 to TRBJ2-5; TRBD2 matches 7 bases. Germline values: CDR1 SGHNT, CDR2 YYREEE (reference sequence). The CDR3 consists of 14 residues. Trimming took 5 bases from V and 5 from J; bases not matched to a gene: 9. This CDR3 reads CASSKPGGDETQYF. Written as DNA, the CDR3 is TGTGCCAGCAGTAAACCGGGAGGCGACGAGACCCAGTACTTC.

The CDR3: CASSLMGQGAHEQYF. CDR3 coding DNA: TGTGCCAGCAGCTTAATGGGACAGGGGGCCCACGAGCAGTACTTC. This chain uses TRBV11-2 with TRBJ2-7, with 12 bases identical to TRBD1. With V trimmed by 2 bases and J by 5 bases, 4 bases remained unmatched. The CDR3 loop spans 15 amino acids. Looked up from germline, CDR1 is SGHAT and CDR2 is FQNNGV.

This chain links TRBV4-2 with TRBJ1-2; TRBD1 agrees at 10 bases. The germline gives CDR1 LGHNA, CDR2 YNFKEQ. There are 17 residues in the CDR3. With 4 bases clipped from V and 8 bases from J, the junction kept 16 bases outside the gene matches. The CDR3 loop is CASSPYQNSGTGAGYTF. Written as DNA, the CDR3 is TGTGCCAGCAGCCCCTACCAAAATAGCGGGACAGGGGCAGGCTACACCTTC.

The CDR3: CAISESGQGSIQYF. CDR3 coding DNA: TGTGCCATCAGTGAGTCAGGACAGGGGAGCATTCAGTACTTC. V gene TRBV10-3 combines with J gene TRBJ2-4, with 9 bases identical to TRBD1. Trimming took 0 bases from V and 9 from J; bases not matched to a gene: 3. The germline V gene has CDR1 ENHRY and CDR2 SYGVKD. The CDR3 spans 14 residues.

The rearrangement uses TRBV6-2 or TRBV6-3 and TRBJ2-7, with 7 nucleotides matching TRBD2. J lost 4 bases, V lost 6 bases, and 12 bases had no gene match. The germline CDR1 and CDR2 sequences are MNHEY and SVGEGT. The CDR3 covers 15 residues. In nucleotides, the CDR3 is TGTGCCAGCAGCTTGCCGGGGGGAAGGAGTTACGAGCAGTACTTC. It specifies CASSLPGGRSYEQYF.

The chain has TRBV19 and TRBJ1-5; D uncertain. The CDR3 extends over 13 amino acids. V lost 5 bases and J lost 2, with 7 bases in between. Germline V gene lookup returns CDR1 LNHDA and CDR2 SQIVND (reference sequence). This CDR3 reads CASSLRGNQPQHF. CDR3 nucleotides: TGTGCCAGTAGTCTTCGGGGCAATCAGCCCCAGCATTTT.

The chain uses TRBV27 and TRBJ1-2, with D unclear. Germline loops: CDR1 MNHEY, CDR2 SMNVEV (reference sequence). This CDR3 region has 16 residues. The V end was cut by 6 bases, the J end by 1 base, with 18 bases between. CDR3: CASSTNRIVGNYGYTF. The DNA for the CDR3 is TGTGCCAGCAGCACTAACCGTATAGTCGGTAACTATGGCTACACCTTC.

This clone was seen just once. The CDR3 DNA sequence: TGTGCCAGCAGTGAGGCCAGGGACTACGAGCAGTACTTC. This translates into CASSEARDYEQYF. V is TRBV6-1 and J is TRBJ2-7, with D possibly being TRBD1 (5 bases). The V end lost 3 bases, the J end lost 3 bases, and 9 bases lay between the germline ends. Germline lookup yields CDR1 MNHNS and CDR2 SASEGT. The length of the CDR3 is 13 residues.

This chain uses TRBV7-3 with TRBJ1-1; weak D call: TRBD1 (5 bases). Per germline, CDR1 SGHTA and CDR2 FQGTGA. V lost 4 bases, J lost 2 bases, and 11 bases lay in between. This CDR3 region has 14 residues. The CDR3 loop is CASSSQGRNTEAFF. CDR3 DNA: TGTGCCAGCAGCTCCCAGGGAAGAAACACTGAAGCTTTCTTT.

The rearrangement links TRBV5-6 to TRBJ1-5; a possible D gene is TRBD1 (6 bases). The length of the CDR3 is 16 residues. Germline V lookup: CDR1 SGHDT, CDR2 YYEEEE. The V end lost 2 bases, the J end lost 0 bases, and 12 bases lay between the germline ends. The CDR3 spells CASSFGTPYSNQPQHF. The CDR3 DNA reads TGTGCCAGCAGCTTCGGGACACCCTATAGCAATCAGCCCCAGCATTTT. Based on the CDR3 plus reference TRBV5-6 and TRBJ1-5, the full variable domain is DAGVTQSPTHLIKTRGQQVTLRCSPKSGHDTVSWYQQALGQGPQFIFQYYEEEERQRGNFPDRFSGHQFPNYSSELNVNALLLGDSALYLCASSFGTPYSNQPQHFGDGTRLSIL.

CDR3 amino acids: CASSLIGEQFF. In nucleotides, the CDR3 is TGTGCCAGCAGCTTAATCGGTGAGCAGTTCTTC. The rearrangement uses TRBV11-2 and TRBJ2-1, with D unresolved. Germline V gives CDR1 SGHAT, CDR2 FQNNGV. The V and J ends lost 2 bases and 9 bases respectively, with 5 bases between them. CDR3 length: 11 amino acids.

This clone was recorded once. This chain connects TRBV5-1 to TRBJ2-5; 12 bases match TRBD1. The germline V gene has CDR1 SGHRS and CDR2 YFSETQ. CDR3 size: 15 residues. Trimming took 4 bases from V and 4 from J; bases not matched to a gene: 5. CDR3 nucleotide sequence: TGCGCCAGCAGCGGGGACAGGGGGCGAGCAGAGACCCAGTACTTC. Amino acids: CASSGDRGRAETQYF.

This chain links TRBV5-1 with TRBJ1-2; D gene ambiguous. The V gene's germline CDR1 is SGHRS and CDR2 YFSETQ. The germline V and J ends were trimmed by 3 bases and 3 bases, with 12 bases remaining between them. The CDR3 consists of 14 residues. CDR3: CASSSVPGDYGYTF. The DNA for the CDR3 is TGCGCCAGCAGCTCAGTACCGGGAGACTATGGCTACACCTTC. The whole variable domain, filled in from reference TRBV5-1 and TRBJ1-2, reads KAGVTQTPRYLIKTRGQQVTLSCSPISGHRSVSWYQQTPGQGLQFLFEYFSETQRNKGNFPGRFSGRQFSNSRSEMNVSTLELGDSALYLCASSSVPGDYGYTFGSGTRLTVV.

The chain recombines TRBV13 with TRBJ1-1; D gene ambiguous. This CDR3 has 13 residues. Germline V gene sequence: CDR1 PRHDT, CDR2 FYEKMQ (reference sequence). Trimming stripped 2 bases from V and 11 bases from J, with 15 bases between. The CDR3 sequence is CASSLISGIEAFF. The CDR3 DNA reads as TGTGCCAGCAGCTTAATATCGGGGATCGAGGCTTTCTTT.

This chain uses TRBV20-1 with TRBJ2-5, with D unclear. V lost 6 bases and J lost 5, with 7 bases in between. This CDR3 has 10 amino acids. CDR1 DFQATT and CDR2 SNEGSKA come from the germline V gene (reference sequence). The CDR3 reads CSALEETQYF. For the CDR3, the DNA is TGCAGTGCCCTAGAGGAGACCCAGTACTTC.